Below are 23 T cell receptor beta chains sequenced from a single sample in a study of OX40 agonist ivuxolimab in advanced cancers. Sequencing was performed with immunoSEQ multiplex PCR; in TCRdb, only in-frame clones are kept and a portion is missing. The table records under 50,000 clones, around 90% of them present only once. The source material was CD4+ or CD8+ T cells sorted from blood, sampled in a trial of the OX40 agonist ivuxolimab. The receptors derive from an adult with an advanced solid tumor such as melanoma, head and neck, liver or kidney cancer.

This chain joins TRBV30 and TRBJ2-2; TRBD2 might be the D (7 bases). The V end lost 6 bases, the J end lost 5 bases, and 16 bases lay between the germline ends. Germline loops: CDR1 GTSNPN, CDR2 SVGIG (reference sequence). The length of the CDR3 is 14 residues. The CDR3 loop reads CACSRKGGTGELFF. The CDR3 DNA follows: TGTGCCTGCAGCCGGAAGGGGGGGACCGGGGAGCTGTTTTTT.

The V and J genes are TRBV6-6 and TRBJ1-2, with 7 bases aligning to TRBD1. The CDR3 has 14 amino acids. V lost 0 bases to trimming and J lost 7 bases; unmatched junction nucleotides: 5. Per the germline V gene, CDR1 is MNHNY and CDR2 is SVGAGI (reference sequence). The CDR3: CASSYSDRAGGYTF. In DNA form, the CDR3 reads TGTGCCAGCAGTTACTCTGACAGGGCCGGTGGCTACACCTTC.

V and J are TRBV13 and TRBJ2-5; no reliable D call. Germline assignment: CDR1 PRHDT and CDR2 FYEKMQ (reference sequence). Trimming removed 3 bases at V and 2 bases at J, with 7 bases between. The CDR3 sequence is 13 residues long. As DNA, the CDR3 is TGTGCCAGCAGCTTCTACCGGCAAGAGACCCAGTACTTC. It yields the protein CASSFYRQETQYF.

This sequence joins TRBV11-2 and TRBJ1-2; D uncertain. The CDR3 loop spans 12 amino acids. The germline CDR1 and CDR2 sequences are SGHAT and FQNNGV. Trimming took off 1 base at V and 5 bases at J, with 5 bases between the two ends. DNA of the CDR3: TGTGCCAGCAGCTTAGGGTTTTATGGCTACACCTTC. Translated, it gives CASSLGFYGYTF.

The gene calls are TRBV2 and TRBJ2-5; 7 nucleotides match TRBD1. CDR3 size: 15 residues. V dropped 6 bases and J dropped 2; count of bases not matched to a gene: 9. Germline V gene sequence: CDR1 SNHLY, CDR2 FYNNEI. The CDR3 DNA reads TGTGCCAGCAGCGCATACGGGACAGAGCAAGAGACCCAGTACTTC. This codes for CASSAYGTEQETQYF.

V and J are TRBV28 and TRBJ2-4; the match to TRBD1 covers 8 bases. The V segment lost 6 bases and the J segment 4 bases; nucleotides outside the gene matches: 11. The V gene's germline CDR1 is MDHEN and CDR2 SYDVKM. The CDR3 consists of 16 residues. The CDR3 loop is CASRTSGTGGKNIQYF. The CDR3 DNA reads TGTGCCAGCAGAACCTCCGGGACAGGAGGAAAAAACATTCAGTACTTC.

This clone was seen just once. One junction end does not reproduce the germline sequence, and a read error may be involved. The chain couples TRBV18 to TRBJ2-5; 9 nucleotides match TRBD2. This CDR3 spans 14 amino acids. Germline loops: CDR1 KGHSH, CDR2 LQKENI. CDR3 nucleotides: TGTGCCAGCTCCTCGGGAGGAGCGGGGGGCGCCTCTCACTTC. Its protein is CASSSGGAGGASHF.

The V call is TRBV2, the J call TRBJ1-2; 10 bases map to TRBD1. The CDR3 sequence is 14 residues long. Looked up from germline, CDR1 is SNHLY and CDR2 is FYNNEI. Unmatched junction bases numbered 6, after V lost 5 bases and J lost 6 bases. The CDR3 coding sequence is TGTGCCAGCAGTTCCGGGACAGGGGTTGATGGCTACACCTTC. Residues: CASSSGTGVDGYTF. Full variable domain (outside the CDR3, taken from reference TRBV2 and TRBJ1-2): EPEVTQTPSHQVTQMGQEVILRCVPISNHLYFYWYRQILGQKVEFLVSFYNNEISEKSEIFDDQFSVERPDGSNFTLKIRSTKLEDSAMYFCASSSGTGVDGYTFGSGTRLTVV.

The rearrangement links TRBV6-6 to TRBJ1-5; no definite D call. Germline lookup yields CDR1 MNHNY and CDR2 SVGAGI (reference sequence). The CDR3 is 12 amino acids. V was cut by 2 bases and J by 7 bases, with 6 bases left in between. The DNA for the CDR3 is TGTGCCAGCAGTTACGAGGGACAGCCCCAGCATTTT. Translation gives CASSYEGQPQHF.

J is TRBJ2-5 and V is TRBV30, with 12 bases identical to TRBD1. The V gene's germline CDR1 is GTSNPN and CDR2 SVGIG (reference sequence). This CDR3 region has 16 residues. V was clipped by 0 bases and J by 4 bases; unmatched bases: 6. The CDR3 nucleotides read TGTGCCTGGAGTGTACTAGGGACAGGGGGCCTAGAGACCCAGTACTTC. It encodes CAWSVLGTGGLETQYF.

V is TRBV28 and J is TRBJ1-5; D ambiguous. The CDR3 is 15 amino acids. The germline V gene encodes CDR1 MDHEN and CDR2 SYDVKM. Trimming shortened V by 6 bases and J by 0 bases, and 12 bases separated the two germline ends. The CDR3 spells CASSKVTGSNQPQHF. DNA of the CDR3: TGTGCCAGCAGCAAAGTAACGGGTAGCAATCAGCCCCAGCATTTT.

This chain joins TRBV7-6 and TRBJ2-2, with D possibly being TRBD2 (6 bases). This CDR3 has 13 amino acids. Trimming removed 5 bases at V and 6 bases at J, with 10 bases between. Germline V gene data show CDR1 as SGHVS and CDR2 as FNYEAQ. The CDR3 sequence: CASSPGTAGELFF. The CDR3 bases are TGTGCCAGCAGCCCGGGGACTGCCGGGGAGCTGTTTTTT.

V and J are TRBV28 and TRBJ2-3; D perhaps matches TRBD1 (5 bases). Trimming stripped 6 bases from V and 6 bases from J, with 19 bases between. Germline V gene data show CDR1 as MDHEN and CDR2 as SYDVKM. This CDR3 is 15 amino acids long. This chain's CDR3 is CASRPTAGSPDTQYF. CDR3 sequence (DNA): TGTGCCAGCAGACCCACCGCAGGGTCCCCCGATACGCAGTATTTT.

The CDR3 reads CASSLDSPRGGYTF. The CDR3, as DNA: TGTGCCAGCAGCTTAGACAGCCCCCGTGGTGGCTACACCTTC. The chain joins TRBV7-9 to TRBJ1-2; D is uncertain. Germline V gene sequence: CDR1 SEHNR, CDR2 FQNEAQ (reference sequence). The CDR3 has 14 residues. V was pared by 1 base and J by 7 bases, with 13 bases between.

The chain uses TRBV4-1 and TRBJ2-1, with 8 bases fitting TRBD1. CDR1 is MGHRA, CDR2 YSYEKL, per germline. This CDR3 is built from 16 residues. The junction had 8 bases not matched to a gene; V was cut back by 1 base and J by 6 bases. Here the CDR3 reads CASSQAGQGVLNEQFF. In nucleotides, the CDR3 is TGCGCCAGCAGCCAAGCAGGACAGGGAGTTCTCAATGAGCAGTTCTTC.

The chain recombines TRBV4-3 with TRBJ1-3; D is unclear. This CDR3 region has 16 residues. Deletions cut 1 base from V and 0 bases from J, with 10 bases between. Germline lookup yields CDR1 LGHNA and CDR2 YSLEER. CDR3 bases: TGCGCCAGCAGCCAAGGATGGCCTAGCTCTGGAAACACCATATATTTT. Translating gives CASSQGWPSSGNTIYF.

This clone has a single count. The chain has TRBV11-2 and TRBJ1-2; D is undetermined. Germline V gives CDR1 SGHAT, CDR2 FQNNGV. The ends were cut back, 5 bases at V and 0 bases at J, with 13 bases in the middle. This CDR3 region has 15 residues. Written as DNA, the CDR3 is TGTGCCAGCAGCCGAGACCGTAGAGCTAACTATGGCTACACCTTC. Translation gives CASSRDRRANYGYTF.

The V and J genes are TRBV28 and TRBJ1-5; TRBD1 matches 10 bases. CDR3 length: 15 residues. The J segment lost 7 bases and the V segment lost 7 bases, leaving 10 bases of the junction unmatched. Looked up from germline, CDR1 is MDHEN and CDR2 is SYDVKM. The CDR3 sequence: CASNPTTGGLQPQHF. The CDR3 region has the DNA TGTGCCAGCAACCCCACGACAGGGGGCTTGCAGCCCCAGCATTTT.

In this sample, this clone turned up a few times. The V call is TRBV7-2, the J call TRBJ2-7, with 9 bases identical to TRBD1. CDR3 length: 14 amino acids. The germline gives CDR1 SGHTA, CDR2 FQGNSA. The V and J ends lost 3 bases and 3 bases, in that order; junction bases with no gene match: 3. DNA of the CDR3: TGTGCCAGCAGCTTGGGGACAGGGATCTACGAGCAGTACTTC. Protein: CASSLGTGIYEQYF.

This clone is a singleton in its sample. In nucleotides, the CDR3 is TGCGCCAGCAGTCTCCAGGGTGCAGATACGCAGTATTTT. As protein: CASSLQGADTQYF. The V and J genes are TRBV10-1 and TRBJ2-3, with TRBD1 as a possible D gene (5 bases). The CDR3 extends over 13 amino acids. Germline assignment: CDR1 WNHNN and CDR2 SYGVQD (reference sequence). V was shortened by 5 bases and J by 4 bases, with 10 bases between the two germline ends.

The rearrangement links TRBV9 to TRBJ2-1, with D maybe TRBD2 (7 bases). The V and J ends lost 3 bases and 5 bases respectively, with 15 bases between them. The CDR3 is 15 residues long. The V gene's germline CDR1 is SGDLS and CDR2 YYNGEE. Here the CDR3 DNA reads TGTGCCAGCAGCGCGCGTAGGGGGGGCGACAATGAGCAGTTCTTC. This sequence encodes CASSARRGGDNEQFF. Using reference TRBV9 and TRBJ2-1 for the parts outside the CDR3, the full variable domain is DSGVTQTPKHLITATGQRVTLRCSPRSGDLSVYWYQQSLDQGLQFLIQYYNGEERAKGNILERFSAQQFPDLHSELNLSSLELGDSALYFCASSARRGGDNEQFFGPGTRLTVL.

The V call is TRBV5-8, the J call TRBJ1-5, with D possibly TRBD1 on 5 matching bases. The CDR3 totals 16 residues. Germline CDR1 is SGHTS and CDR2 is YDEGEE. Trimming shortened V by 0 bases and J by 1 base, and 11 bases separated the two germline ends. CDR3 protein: CASSLGGATSNQPQHF. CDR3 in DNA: TGTGCCAGCAGCTTGGGTGGGGCGACGAGCAATCAGCCCCAGCATTTT.

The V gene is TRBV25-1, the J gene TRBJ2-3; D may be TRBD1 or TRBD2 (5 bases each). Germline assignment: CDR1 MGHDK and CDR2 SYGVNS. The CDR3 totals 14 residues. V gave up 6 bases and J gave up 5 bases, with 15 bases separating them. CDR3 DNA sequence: TGTGCCAGCAGCGCCCTCGGGGCACAAGATACGCAGTATTTT. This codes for CASSALGAQDTQYF.